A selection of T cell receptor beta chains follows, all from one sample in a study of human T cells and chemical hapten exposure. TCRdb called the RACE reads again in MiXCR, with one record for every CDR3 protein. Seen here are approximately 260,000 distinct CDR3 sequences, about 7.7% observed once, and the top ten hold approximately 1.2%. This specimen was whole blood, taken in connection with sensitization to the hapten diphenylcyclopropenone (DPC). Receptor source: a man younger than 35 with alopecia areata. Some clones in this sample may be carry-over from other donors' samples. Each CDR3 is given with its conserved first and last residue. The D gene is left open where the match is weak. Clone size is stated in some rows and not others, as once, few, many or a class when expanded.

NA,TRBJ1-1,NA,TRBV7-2,TGTGCCAGCAGCTTCAGGGACATTCTTGAAGCTTTCTTT,CASSFRDILEAFF
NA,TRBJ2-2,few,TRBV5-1,TGCGCCAGCAGCAAAGACAGGCCCACCACCGGGGAGCTGTTTTTT,CASSKDRPTTGELFF
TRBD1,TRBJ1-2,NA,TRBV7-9,TGTGCCAGCAGCTTAATGGGACAGGGCAAGCCTAACTATGGCTACACCTTC,CASSLMGQGKPNYGYTF
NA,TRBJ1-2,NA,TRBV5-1,TGCGCCAGCAGCCACAGGGCCCCTCTCAACGGCTACACCTTC,CASSHRAPLNGYTF
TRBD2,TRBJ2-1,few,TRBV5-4,TGTGCCAGCAGGGTCGGGACTAGCGGGGGCCACGGCGTGAAGAATGAGCAGTTCTTC,CASRVGTSGGHGVKNEQFF
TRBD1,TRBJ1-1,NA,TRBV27,TGTGCCAGCAGGCCGACAGGGATGAACACTGAAGCTTTCTTT,CASRPTGMNTEAFF
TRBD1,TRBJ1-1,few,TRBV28,TGTGCCAGCACCAATCCCGAACAGGGGTACGGAATGAACACTGAAGCTTTCTTT,CASTNPEQGYGMNTEAFF
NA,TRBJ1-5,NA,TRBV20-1,TGCAGTGCCGGCCTCGCGCCCCAGCATTTT,CSAGLAPQHF
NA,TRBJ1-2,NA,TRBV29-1,TGCAGCGGGGGTGTAGGGAGGTTTGGCTACACCTTC,CSGGVGRFGYTF
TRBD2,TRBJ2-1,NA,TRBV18,TGTGCCAGCTCCGGAGAAAGAGCGGGGCCCAACAATGAGCAGTTCTTC,CASSGERAGPNNEQFF
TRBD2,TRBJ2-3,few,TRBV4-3,TGCGCCAGCAGCCAAGCGGGAGGGGCCCCCCCAGATACGCAGTATTTT,CASSQAGGAPPDTQYF
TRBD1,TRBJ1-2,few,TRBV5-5,TGTGCCAGCAGCTTGACCGGGACAGGAGATTATAATGGCTACACCTTC,CASSLTGTGDYNGYTF
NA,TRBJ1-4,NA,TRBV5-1,TGCGCCAGCAGCCCCCACAGGAGCCCTAATGAAAAACTGTTTTTT,CASSPHRSPNEKLFF
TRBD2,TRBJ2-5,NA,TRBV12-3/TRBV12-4,TGTGCCAGCAGTTTCCTAGCGGGGGGTTGGGAGACCCAGTACTTC,CASSFLAGGWETQYF
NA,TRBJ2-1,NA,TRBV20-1,TGCAGTGCCCACCCGACAGTCCCTGAGCAGTTCTTC,CSAHPTVPEQFF
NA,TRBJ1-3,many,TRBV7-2,TGTGCCAGCAGCTTAGGCAGCCATTTCTCTGGAAACACCATATATTTT,CASSLGSHFSGNTIYF
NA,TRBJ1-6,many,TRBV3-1,TGTGCCAGCAGCCAAGTATCGCGGGGACCGGGTTCACCCCTCCACTTT,CASSQVSRGPGSPLHF
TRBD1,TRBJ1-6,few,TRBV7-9,TGTGCCAGCGGGGACAGGGGGAATTCACCCCTCCACTTT,CASGDRGNSPLHF
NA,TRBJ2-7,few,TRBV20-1,TGCAGTGCTAGCAATCGGTGGAGCGTCGAGCAGTACTTC,CSASNRWSVEQYF
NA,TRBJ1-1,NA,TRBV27,TGTGCCAGCAGTTTAATTTCAGGGAAAACTGAAGCTTTCTTT,CASSLISGKTEAFF
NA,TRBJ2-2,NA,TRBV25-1,TGTGCCAGCAGTGAGTCTACGCGATTCCTTCTGAACACCGGGGAGCTGTTTTTT,CASSESTRFLLNTGELFF
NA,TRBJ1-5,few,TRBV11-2,TGTGCCAGCAGCTTAGAGGGGGTTAGCAATCAGCCCCAGCATTTT,CASSLEGVSNQPQHF
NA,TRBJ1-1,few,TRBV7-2,TGTGCCAGCAGCTTCCCCTCCCATGGGGGGAGGAGCACTGAAGCTTTCTTT,CASSFPSHGGRSTEAFF
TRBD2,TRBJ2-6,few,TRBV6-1,TGTGCCAGCAGCCAGCGGGGCTTCACTGGGGCCAACGTCCTGACTTTC,CASSQRGFTGANVLTF
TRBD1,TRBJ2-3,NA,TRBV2,TGTGCCAGCAGGATGGGACAGTCAGATACGCAGTATTTT,CASRMGQSDTQYF
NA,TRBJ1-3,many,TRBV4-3,TGCGCCAGCAGCCAAGATCGGGGATACTCTGGAAACACCATATATTTT,CASSQDRGYSGNTIYF
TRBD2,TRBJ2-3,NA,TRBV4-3,TGCGCCAGCAGCCAAGATGGGGGGGGCACAGATACGCAGTATTTT,CASSQDGGGTDTQYF
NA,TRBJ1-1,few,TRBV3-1,TGTGCCAGCAGCCAAGAGCAGGTAAAGGCTGAAGCTTTCTTT,CASSQEQVKAEAFF
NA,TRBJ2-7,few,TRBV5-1,TGCGCCAGCAGCTTGGGGACCCCAAGCTACGAGCAGTACTTC,CASSLGTPSYEQYF
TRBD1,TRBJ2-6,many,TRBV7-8,TGTGCCAGCAGCACCAGACAGGGGAGCTCTGGGGCCAACGTCCTGACTTTC,CASSTRQGSSGANVLTF
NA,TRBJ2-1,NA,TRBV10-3,TGTGCCATCAGTGAGGAGAGCTCCTACAATGAGCAGTTCTTC,CAISEESSYNEQFF
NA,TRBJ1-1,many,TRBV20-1,TGCAGTGCTAGGGCAGATGGGGATGTGAGCACTGAAGCTTTCTTT,CSARADGDVSTEAFF
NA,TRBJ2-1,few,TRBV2,TGTGCCAGCAGCGAACCTTCAATTGGACGGGCGTTTGAGCAGTTCTTC,CASSEPSIGRAFEQFF
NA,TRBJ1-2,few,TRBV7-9,TGTGCCAGCAGCTCGTACGAGGGGCCCGAAGCTAACTATGGCTACACCTTC,CASSSYEGPEANYGYTF
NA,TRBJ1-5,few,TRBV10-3,TGTGCCATCAGTGGGGGGACGGAGCCCCAGCATTTT,CAISGGTEPQHF
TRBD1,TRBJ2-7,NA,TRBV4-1,TGCGCCAGCAGCCAAGCCCTGACAGGGGCACCCTCCTACGAGCAGTACTTC,CASSQALTGAPSYEQYF
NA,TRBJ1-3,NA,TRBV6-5,TGTGCCAGCGTCTTAGGAAACACCATATATTTT,CASVLGNTIYF
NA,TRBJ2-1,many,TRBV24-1,TGTGCCACCAGTGATCCCAATGGCGAATTCTCCTACAATGAGCAGTTCTTC,CATSDPNGEFSYNEQFF
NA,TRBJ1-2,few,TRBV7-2,TGTGCCAGCAGCTTATCGGGGATGGATGGCTACACCTTC,CASSLSGMDGYTF
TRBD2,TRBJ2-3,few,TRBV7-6,TGTGCCAGCAGCTTATCTAGCGGGGGGTACACAGATACGCAGTATTTT,CASSLSSGGYTDTQYF
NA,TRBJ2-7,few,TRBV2,TGTGCCAGCAGTGAGTTCGAACCCAACGAGCAGTACTTC,CASSEFEPNEQYF
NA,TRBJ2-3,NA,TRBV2,TGTGCCAGCAGTGTCTGGCAGGGTAGGACAGATACGCAGTATTTT,CASSVWQGRTDTQYF
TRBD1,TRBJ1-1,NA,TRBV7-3,TGTGCCAGCAGGGCCACAGGGGGCTCGGGTGAAGCTTTCTTT,CASRATGGSGEAFF
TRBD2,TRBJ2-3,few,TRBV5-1,TGCGCCAGCAGCGGGGGGGTTGCAGATACGCAGTATTTT,CASSGGVADTQYF
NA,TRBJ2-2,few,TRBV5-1,TGCGCCAGCACCCCGATACCAGACACCGGGGAGCTGTTTTTT,CASTPIPDTGELFF
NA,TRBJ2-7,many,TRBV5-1,TGCGCCAGCAGCTTGGACGACAGCAGTTACGAGCAGTACTTC,CASSLDDSSYEQYF
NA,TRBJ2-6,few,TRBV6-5,TGTGCCAGCAGCGGGATTGCGCAGTCTGGGGCCAACGTCCTGACTTTC,CASSGIAQSGANVLTF
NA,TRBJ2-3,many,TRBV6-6,TGTGCCAGCAGATTGGAAAGGGGGAATACGCAGTATTTT,CASRLERGNTQYF
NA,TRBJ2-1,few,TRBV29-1,TGCAGCGTTGAAAGAGCCGGGTACTCCTACAATGAGCAGTTCTTC,CSVERAGYSYNEQFF
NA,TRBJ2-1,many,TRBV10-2,TGCGCCAGCAGTGACAGGGACGAGCAGTTCTTC,CASSDRDEQFF
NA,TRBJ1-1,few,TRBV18,TGTGCCAGCTCATTGCCGGGGACCGTTAACACTGAAGCTTTCTTT,CASSLPGTVNTEAFF
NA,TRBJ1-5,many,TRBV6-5,TGTGCCAGCAGTTACTCTTCGGGTCAGCCCCAGCATTTT,CASSYSSGQPQHF
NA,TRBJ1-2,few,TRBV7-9,TGTGCCAGCAGCTTAGATTTATCGGGGAACTATGGCTACACCTTC,CASSLDLSGNYGYTF
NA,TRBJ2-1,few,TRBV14,TGTGCCAGCAGCCAATCGCCACTAGGCTCCTACAATGAGCAGTTCTTC,CASSQSPLGSYNEQFF
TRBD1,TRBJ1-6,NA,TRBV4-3,TGCGCCAGCAGCCCGGAAGACAGGGCTCCGGGAGTCTCACCCCTCCACTTT,CASSPEDRAPGVSPLHF
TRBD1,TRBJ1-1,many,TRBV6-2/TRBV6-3,TGTGCCAGCAGTTACTCGACAGGGGGCACTGAAGCTTTCTTT,CASSYSTGGTEAFF
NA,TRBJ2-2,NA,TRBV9,TGTGCCAGGAAACCCGGGAAGTGCACCGGGGAGCTGTTTTTT,CARKPGKCTGELFF
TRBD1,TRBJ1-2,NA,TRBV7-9,TGTGCCAGCAGCAAGGCGACAGGGAGCTATGGCTACACCTTC,CASSKATGSYGYTF
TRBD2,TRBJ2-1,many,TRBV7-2,TGTGCCAGCAGCCGCGGGGGTAGTGGGAACAATGAGCAGTTCTTC,CASSRGGSGNNEQFF